This TCR beta chain emerged from a study of T cells in Graves' hyperthyroidism and ophthalmopathy. The germline CDR1 and CDR2 sequences are SGHDN and FVKESK. CDR3 size: 15 residues. As to this clonotype: As yet, its antigen is unknown. The junction does not match germline at one end; this may be a read error.

Patients aged 18 to 65 had newly diagnosed hyperthyroidism that had lasted under 2 months. Orbital computed tomography, thyroid ultrasound, serum thyroxine and TRAb, and clinical symptoms together informed the diagnoses. The investigators amplified TCR beta CDR3 regions from RNA transcripts. When the TCR CDR3 underwent first-round RT-PCR, the HTBI primer set was used. One entry per CDR3 protein results from TCRdb running MiXCR on the multiplex PCR reads. The sample has a few hundred thousand distinct CDR3 sequences; roughly 46% are singletons. General observations from the study: Most thyroid clonotypes with frequency above 0.001 were detected in blood. Ophthalmopathy was distinguished from stable hyperthyroidism by 13 V-J signatures.

Sequenced sample: peripheral blood or thyroid tissue (not recorded which). This clonotype originated in a woman aged 18-30 years with Graves' hyperthyroidism. This chain links TRBV14 with TRBJ2-7; tentatively, D is TRBD1 (6 bases). In DNA, the CDR3 is TGTGCGAGCAGCCAACCGGGACAACGGCCCTACGAGCAGTACTTC. Translated: CASSQPGQRPYEQYF.